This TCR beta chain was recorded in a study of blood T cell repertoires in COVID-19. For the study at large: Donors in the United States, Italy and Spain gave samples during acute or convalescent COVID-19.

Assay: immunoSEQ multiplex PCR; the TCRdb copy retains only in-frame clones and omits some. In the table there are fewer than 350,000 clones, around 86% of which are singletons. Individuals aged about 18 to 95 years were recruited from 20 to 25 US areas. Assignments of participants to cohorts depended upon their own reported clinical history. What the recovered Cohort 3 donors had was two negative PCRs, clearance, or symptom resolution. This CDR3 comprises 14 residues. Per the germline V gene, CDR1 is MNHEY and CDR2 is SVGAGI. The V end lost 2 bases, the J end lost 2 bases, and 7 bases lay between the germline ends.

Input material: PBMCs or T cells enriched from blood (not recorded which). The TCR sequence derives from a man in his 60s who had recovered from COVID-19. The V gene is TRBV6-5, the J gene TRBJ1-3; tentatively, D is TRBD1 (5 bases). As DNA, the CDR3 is TGTGCCAGCAGTTACATGGGGCCTGGAAACACCATATATTTT. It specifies CASSYMGPGNTIYF.